Listed below are T cell receptor beta chains from one sample, sequenced in a study of T-cell memory formation after mild COVID-19. MiXCR was run by TCRdb on the 5' RACE reads, yielding one entry per CDR3 protein. The table has 100,000 to 150,000 distinct CDR3 sequences, approximately 16% seen once; the top ten hold approximately 15%. The sample taken for sequencing was PBMCs or a T cell subset sorted from them (not recorded which). The origin of the receptors is an adult woman who had mild COVID-19 (a few samples of this study predate the infection). Cell type and time point are not known. Both conserved end residues are trimmed from each CDR3. The order of the fields is V gene, CDR3 length, CDR3 protein.

TRBV18,13,ASSQGPSSYNEQF
TRBV7-9,12,ASEAGITQETQY
TRBV6-2/TRBV6-3,11,ASSGLRNNEQF
TRBV9,13,ASSVGSESFGGYT
TRBV5-6,12,ASSLRDRASEQF
TRBV5-1,9,ASSGEGGYT
TRBV29-1,12,SAGRGQGDGEQY
TRBV29-1,9,SAGGQGREY
TRBV5-5,13,ASRGWDGYLEGYT
TRBV7-9,11,ASSPLGGSGYT
TRBV12-3/TRBV12-4,11,ASRDRAPGPKH
TRBV14,13,ASSQDRTAGNEQF
TRBV4-2,17,ASSQAARDSKSGANVLT
TRBV5-1,15,ASSLGPGTGGAREAF
TRBV4-2,12,ASSLVVAVDTQY
TRBV7-6,13,ASSLVGDSYNEQF
TRBV5-4,13,ASSPPSGVPHEQY
TRBV5-1,10,ASSVSGFEQY
TRBV12-3/TRBV12-4,12,ASSSGALDYGYT